Listed below are T cell receptor beta chains from one sample, sequenced in a study of early T cells in non-severe SARS-CoV-2 infection. TCRdb re-analysed the 5' RACE reads in MiXCR, keeping a single row per CDR3 protein. Seen here are about 55,000 distinct CDR3 sequences, under 15% observed once, and the top ten hold under 4%. The sequenced material came from whole blood. The receptors were gathered from an adult who was a healthcare worker with PCR-confirmed SARS-CoV-2 infection or an uninfected control (not recorded which). The CDR3 runs from the conserved cysteine through the conserved F or W. The D gene is left open where the match is weak. Size values are once, few and many counts, or a class for expanded clones, and some rows have none.

V	length	size	D	J	DNA	CDR3
TRBV20-1	14	many	TRBD2	TRBJ2-7	TGCAGTGCGAAGGCGGCTAGCGGTCAGTACGAGCAGTACTTC	CSAKAASGQYEQYF
TRBV28	15	.	.	TRBJ2-1	TGTGCCAGCGGTAAGGGGGGGCCCCCCTACAATGAGCAGTTCTTC	CASGKGGPPYNEQFF
TRBV5-1	13	many	.	TRBJ1-2	TGCGCCAGCAGCCTACAGGAGAACTATGGCTACACCTTC	CASSLQENYGYTF
TRBV11-2	14	many	.	TRBJ2-7	TGTGCCAGCAGCCCGGACCCGGGGTCGTACGAGCAGTACTTC	CASSPDPGSYEQYF
TRBV2	10	.	.	TRBJ2-3	TGTGCCAGCAGGGTAGATACGCAGTATTTT	CASRVDTQYF
TRBV27	16	few	TRBD1	TRBJ1-2	TGTGCCAGCAGTTCTGGGGACAGGGCCCAGTGGGGTGGCTACACCTTC	CASSSGDRAQWGGYTF
TRBV20-1	14	many	TRBD1	TRBJ2-7	TGCAGTGCTGGAGGCGGGACAGGGGTGAACGAGCAGTACTTC	CSAGGGTGVNEQYF
TRBV6-2/TRBV6-3	15	many	.	TRBJ2-7	TGTGCCAGCAAGAGATCCGGACAGAACGCCTACGAGCAGTACTTC	CASKRSGQNAYEQYF
TRBV19	14	few	TRBD1	TRBJ1-1	TGTGCCAGTAGTCCTGGACAGGGCTTGACTGAAGCTTTCTTT	CASSPGQGLTEAFF
TRBV6-6	11	many	.	TRBJ1-1	TGTGCCAGCAGGGCGAACACTGAAGCTTTCTTT	CASRANTEAFF
TRBV4-1	16	.	TRBD2	TRBJ2-7	TGCGCCAGCAGCCAAGATTTGGATAGCGGGAGTTACGAGCAGTACTTC	CASSQDLDSGSYEQYF
TRBV28	15	.	.	TRBJ2-1	TGTGCCAGCAGTTTATTAGCCCACTCCTACAATGAGCAGTTCTTC	CASSLLAHSYNEQFF
TRBV27	14	.	.	TRBJ2-7	TGTGCCAGCAGTCAGACCCCCTCCTCCTACGAGCAGTACTTC	CASSQTPSSYEQYF
TRBV7-2	16	many	TRBD1	TRBJ2-3	TGTGCCAGCAGCCTTGGGGCCGACAGGGTGGCAGATACGCAGTATTTT	CASSLGADRVADTQYF
TRBV29-1	13	many	TRBD1	TRBJ1-6	TGCAGCGCCCGGACAGGGGGGAATTCACCCCTCCACTTT	CSARTGGNSPLHF
TRBV3-1	15	many	.	TRBJ1-2	TGTGCCAGCAGCCAAGGCGGGGGGACCTACCATGGCTACACCTTC	CASSQGGGTYHGYTF
TRBV9	15	many	.	TRBJ2-7	TGTGCCAGCAGCCTCAGCGGGTCTACCTCCTACGAGCAGTACTTC	CASSLSGSTSYEQYF
TRBV7-6	15	many	.	TRBJ2-5	TGTGCCAGCAGCCCCCGAGGGAGCGATGAAGAGACCCAGTACTTC	CASSPRGSDEETQYF
TRBV28	16	few	TRBD2	TRBJ2-4	TGTGCCAGCAGTCGGACTAGTCCCTTAGCAAAAAACATTCAGTACTTC	CASSRTSPLAKNIQYF
TRBV11-2	14	few	TRBD1	TRBJ2-3	TGTGCCAGCAGCATGACAGGGGGCACAGATACGCAGTATTTT	CASSMTGGTDTQYF
TRBV7-6	16	.	.	TRBJ2-2	TGTGCCAGCAGCTTCCAGGGGAACCCGAACACCGGGGAGCTGTTTTTT	CASSFQGNPNTGELFF
TRBV29-1	13	many	TRBD1	TRBJ2-1	TGCAGCGTTGGGGGACAGGGGCGAAATGAGCAGTTCTTC	CSVGGQGRNEQFF
TRBV7-3	16	many	TRBD2	TRBJ2-5	TGTGCCAGCAGCAAGGGACTAGCGGGATCCGCGGGGACCCAGTACTTC	CASSKGLAGSAGTQYF
TRBV29-1	15	.	.	TRBJ2-3	TGCAGCGCCGAAGGGTCGCCGGAGGGCTGGGATACGCAGTATTTT	CSAEGSPEGWDTQYF
TRBV20-1	12	.	.	TRBJ1-5	TGCAGTGCCCCCGACGGGAATCAGCCCCAGCATTTT	CSAPDGNQPQHF
TRBV27	14	.	.	TRBJ2-1	TGTGCCAGCAGTTTGCTAGCAGAATACAATGAGCAGTTCTTC	CASSLLAEYNEQFF
TRBV18	14	.	.	TRBJ2-3	TGTGCCAGCTCACCGGAACCAGAGTTGGATACGCAGTATTTT	CASSPEPELDTQYF
TRBV3-1	15	.	TRBD2	TRBJ2-1	TGTGCCAGCCGAAGCGGGAGGGCCTCCTACAATGAGCAGTTCTTC	CASRSGRASYNEQFF
TRBV7-9	12	.	TRBD1	TRBJ2-7	TGTGCCAGCAGCTCGACAGGGGACGAGCAGTACTTC	CASSSTGDEQYF
TRBV27	15	.	TRBD1	TRBJ1-2	TGTGCCAGCAGACCGGGACAGACCTCTAACTATGGCTACACCTTC	CASRPGQTSNYGYTF
TRBV7-2	15	many	TRBD2	TRBJ2-3	TGTGCCAGCCGCGGGGGGCGGGGCCAGGCAGATACGCAGTATTTT	CASRGGRGQADTQYF
TRBV7-2	16	many	.	TRBJ2-1	TGTGCCAGCAGCTCACAGGGCCCGGCAACCAACAATGAGCAGTTCTTC	CASSSQGPATNNEQFF
TRBV3-1	12	.	TRBD2	TRBJ2-1	TGTGCCAGCAGCCAAGGAGAGCGGGGGGGGTTCTTC	CASSQGERGGFF
TRBV12-3/TRBV12-4	13	few	.	TRBJ2-7	TGTGCCAGCAGTCCAGCCACAACCCACGAGCAGTACTTC	CASSPATTHEQYF
TRBV7-9	13	.	.	TRBJ2-3	TGTGCCAGCAGCCTACCCGAGCGAGATACGCAGTATTTT	CASSLPERDTQYF
TRBV7-8	14	many	.	TRBJ2-2	TGTGCCAGCAGCTGGCGGGGCCCCACCGGGGAGCTGTTTTTT	CASSWRGPTGELFF
TRBV28	15	.	TRBD1	TRBJ2-1	TGTGCCAGCAGTTTAGCAGGGGGTCCCGCCAATGAGCAGTTCTTC	CASSLAGGPANEQFF
TRBV7-9	16	few	.	TRBJ2-6	TGTGCCAGCAGCTTAACGTTACCCTCTGGGGCCAACGTCCTGACTTTC	CASSLTLPSGANVLTF
TRBV5-1	16	.	TRBD1	TRBJ1-6	TGCGCCAGCAGCCTACGGACAGGGGGAAATAATTCACCCCTCCACTTT	CASSLRTGGNNSPLHF
TRBV20-1	13	many	TRBD2	TRBJ2-1	TGCAGTGCTCCTGGACTAGCGGACAATGAGCAGTTCTTC	CSAPGLADNEQFF
TRBV6-5	12	many	TRBD1	TRBJ1-1	TGTGCCAGCAGTGACGGGACAGTTGAAGCTTTCTTT	CASSDGTVEAFF
TRBV7-3	14	.	.	TRBJ2-2	TGTGCCAGCACCCGGGCAGTTCAGGGTGGGGAGCTGTTTTTT	CASTRAVQGGELFF
TRBV6-9	16	once	TRBD2	TRBJ2-3	TGTGACAGCAGTCCTTTAGCGGGACTTAGCACAGATACGCAGTATTTT	CDSSPLAGLSTDTQYF
TRBV2	16	.	.	TRBJ2-2	TGTGCCAGCAGTTCACGCGGGACCCCCGGCGCCGGGGAGCTGTTTTTT	CASSSRGTPGAGELFF
TRBV9	13	.	.	TRBJ1-3	TGTGCCAGCAGCCCTCCAAATGGAAACACCATATATTTT	CASSPPNGNTIYF
TRBV20-1	15	.	.	TRBJ2-1	TGCAGTGCCGACAGATTGGACTCACCGTCGAATGAGCAGTTCTTC	CSADRLDSPSNEQFF
TRBV27	13	.	.	TRBJ2-7	TGTGCCAGCAGTACGACTGGCTCCTACGAGCAGTACTTC	CASSTTGSYEQYF
TRBV5-6	15	.	TRBD1	TRBJ1-3	TGTGCCAGCAGCTTTCAAGGGGGCAACAGAAACACCATATATTTT	CASSFQGGNRNTIYF